The 7 T cell receptor beta chains below all came from one sample that was sequenced in a study of OX40 agonist ivuxolimab in advanced cancers. Receptors were amplified or captured by the immunoSEQ multiplex PCR assay. TCRdb took over this immuneACCESS table, retaining in-frame rearrangements with V and J assigned. Such tables are incomplete; in checked studies, under half of the missing clones stem from an unresolved V gene, and the remainder is unexplained. The sample profile shows 50,000 to 65,000 clones; 85% to 90% of them were found once. The top ten clones comprise approximately 0.8% of the sample. The sequences come from CD4+ or CD8+ T cells sorted from blood, collected in a trial of the OX40 agonist ivuxolimab. The receptors stem from an adult with an advanced solid tumor such as melanoma, head and neck, liver or kidney cancer.

The chain combines TRBV10-3 with TRBJ1-2; D possibly corresponds to TRBD1 (5 bases). The CDR3 covers 15 residues. Looked up from germline, CDR1 is ENHRY and CDR2 is SYGVKD. Between the trimmed V and J ends, which lost 10 bases and 8 bases, there was a span of 26 bases. The CDR3 loop reads CATSPGPTGLWGYTF. CDR3 bases: TGTGCCACCTCACCAGGTCCAACGGGGCTTTGGGGCTACACCTTC.

The chain carries TRBV4-3 and TRBJ2-1; TRBD2 matches at 10 bases. The CDR3 is 15 amino acids. Trimming cost V 2 bases and J 8 bases; bases outside gene matches: 6. Germline assignment: CDR1 LGHNA and CDR2 YSLEER. The CDR3 DNA is TGCGCCAGCAGCCAAAAGGCTAGCGGGGGCGATGAGCAGTTCTTC. It is translated as CASSQKASGGDEQFF.

The rearrangement joins TRBV5-4 to TRBJ2-3; D is unclear. V was shortened by 4 bases and J by 1 base, with 10 bases between the two germline ends. Germline lookup yields CDR1 SGHNT and CDR2 YYREEE (reference sequence). This CDR3 is 14 amino acids long. CDR3 coding DNA: TGTGCCAGCAGCCCGCGCCTGGGCACAGATACGCAGTATTTT. Translation: CASSPRLGTDTQYF.

V and J are TRBV6-5 and TRBJ2-2, with 7 bases matching TRBD2. J lost 4 bases, V lost 0 bases, and 2 bases had no gene match. The CDR3 runs to 15 residues. Looked up from germline, CDR1 is MNHEY and CDR2 is SVGAGI. The CDR3 DNA is TGTGCCAGCAGTTACTCTTCTAGCGGCACCGGGGAGCTGTTTTTT. This codes for CASSYSSSGTGELFF.

The chain is built from TRBV19 and TRBJ1-2; D might be TRBD1 (6 bases). CDR1 is LNHDA and CDR2 is SQIVND in the germline V gene (reference sequence). The CDR3 loop spans 16 amino acids. Trimming took 3 bases from V and 5 from J, leaving 19 bases between them. The CDR3 DNA reads TGTGCCAGTAGTATTGGGCGACAGGCTCTCCAGTATGGCTACACCTTC. Protein product: CASSIGRQALQYGYTF.

V gene TRBV30 combines with J gene TRBJ2-3, with 7 nucleotides matching TRBD2. This CDR3 region has 16 residues. V lost 7 bases and J lost 7; bases outside the gene matches: 20. From germline, CDR1 is GTSNPN and CDR2 SVGIG (reference sequence). The CDR3 sequence is CASTPPGEGLKYTQYF. The CDR3 bases are TGTGCCTCCACCCCGCCGGGGGAGGGACTCAAGTATACGCAGTATTTT.

The V call is TRBV6-1, the J call TRBJ2-2, with D perhaps matching TRBD1 (5 bases). The germline CDR1 and CDR2 sequences are MNHNS and SASEGT. Trimming pared 4 bases from V and 2 bases from J, leaving 11 bases between. This CDR3 contains 15 residues. CDR3 protein: CASSVNRFNTGELFF. The CDR3 bases are TGTGCCAGCAGTGTTAACAGGTTCAACACCGGGGAGCTGTTTTTT.